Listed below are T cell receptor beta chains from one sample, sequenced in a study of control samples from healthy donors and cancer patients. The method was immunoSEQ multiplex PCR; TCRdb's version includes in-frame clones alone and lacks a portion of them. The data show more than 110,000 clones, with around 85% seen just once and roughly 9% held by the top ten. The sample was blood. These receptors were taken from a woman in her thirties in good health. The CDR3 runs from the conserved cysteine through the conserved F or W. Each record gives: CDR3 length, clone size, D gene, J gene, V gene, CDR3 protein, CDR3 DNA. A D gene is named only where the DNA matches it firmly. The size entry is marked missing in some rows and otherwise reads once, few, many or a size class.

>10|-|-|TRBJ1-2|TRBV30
CAWSSYGYTF
TGTGCCTGGAGCTCCTATGGCTACACCTTC
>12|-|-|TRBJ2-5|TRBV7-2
CASSLRPETQYF
TGTGCCAGCAGCTTAAGGCCTGAGACCCAGTACTTC
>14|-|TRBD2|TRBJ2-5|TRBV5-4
CASSSGLAQETQYF
TGTGCCAGCAGCTCGGGACTAGCCCAAGAGACCCAGTACTTC
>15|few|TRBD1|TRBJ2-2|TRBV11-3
CASSTRDRGTGELFF
TGTGCCAGCAGCACTCGGGACAGGGGCACCGGGGAGCTGTTTTTT
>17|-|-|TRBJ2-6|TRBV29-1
CSARNPNTGDGANVLTF
TGCAGCGCCCGAAACCCCAACACGGGTGATGGGGCCAACGTCCTGACTTTC
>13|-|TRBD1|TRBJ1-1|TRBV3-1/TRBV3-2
CASSRGQDTEAFF
TGTGCCAGCAGCCGGGGACAGGACACTGAAGCTTTCTTT
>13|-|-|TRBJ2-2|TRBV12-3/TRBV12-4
CANRQRNTGELFF
TGTGCCAACCGTCAGAGGAACACCGGGGAGCTGTTTTTT
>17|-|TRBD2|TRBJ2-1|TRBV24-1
CATSDRQLAGSYNEQFF
TGTGCCACCAGTGACCGTCAACTAGCGGGGTCCTACAATGAGCAGTTCTTC
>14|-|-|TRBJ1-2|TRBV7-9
CASSLAQAVDGYTF
TGTGCCAGCAGCTTAGCACAGGCGGTTGATGGCTACACCTTC
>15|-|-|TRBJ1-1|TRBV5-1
CASSGGTLQGAEAFF
TGCGCCAGCAGCGGCGGGACGCTCCAGGGCGCTGAAGCTTTCTTT
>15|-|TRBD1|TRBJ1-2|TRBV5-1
CASSSPGQDFYGYTF
TGCGCCAGCAGCTCTCCGGGACAGGACTTCTATGGCTACACCTTC
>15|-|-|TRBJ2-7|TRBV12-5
CASGFKEIPYYEQYF
TGTGCTAGTGGTTTTAAGGAGATTCCCTACTACGAGCAGTACTTC
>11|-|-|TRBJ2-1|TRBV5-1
CASSLHNEQFF
TGCGCCAGCAGTTTACACAATGAGCAGTTCTTC
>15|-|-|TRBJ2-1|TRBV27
CASSLSWQTYNEQFF
TGTGCCAGCAGTTTATCATGGCAGACCTACAATGAGCAGTTCTTC
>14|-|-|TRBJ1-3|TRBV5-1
CASSLEGNGNTIYF
TGCGCCAGCAGCTTGGAGGGAAATGGAAACACCATATATTTT
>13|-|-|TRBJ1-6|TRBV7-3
CASSLWSDSPLHF
TGTGCCAGCAGCTTATGGTCGGATTCACCCCTCCACTTT
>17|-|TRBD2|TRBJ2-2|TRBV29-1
CSVEDRAGGTNTGELFF
TGCAGCGTTGAAGATCGCGCGGGAGGGACGAACACCGGGGAGCTGTTTTTT
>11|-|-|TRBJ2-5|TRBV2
CASSVIETQYF
TGTGCCAGCAGTGTGATAGAGACCCAGTACTTC
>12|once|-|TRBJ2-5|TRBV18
CASSPGPETQYF
TGTGCCAGCTCACCAGGGCCGGAGACCCAGTACTTC
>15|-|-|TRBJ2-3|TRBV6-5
CASRPRGRRTDTQYF
TGTGCCAGCAGACCCCGGGGGCGCAGAACAGATACGCAGTATTTT
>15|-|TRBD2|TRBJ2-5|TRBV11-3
CASSLGAGGLETQYF
TGTGCCAGCAGCTTAGGGGCGGGAGGCCTAGAGACCCAGTACTTC
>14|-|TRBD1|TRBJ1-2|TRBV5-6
CASSPDRGGYGYTF
TGTGCCAGCAGCCCGGACAGGGGGGGCTATGGCTACACCTTC
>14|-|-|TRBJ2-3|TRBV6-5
CASIVSAGPYTQYF
TGTGCCAGCATCGTATCTGCGGGCCCGTATACGCAGTATTTT
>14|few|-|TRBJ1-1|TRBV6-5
CASSYDRSDAEAFF
TGTGCCAGCAGTTACGACAGGAGTGACGCTGAAGCTTTCTTT
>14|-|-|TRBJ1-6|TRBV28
CASILGGSNSPLHF
TGTGCCAGCATCCTAGGGGGGTCTAATTCACCCCTCCACTTT
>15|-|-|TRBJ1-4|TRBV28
CASSFGGTNLGKLFF
TGTGCCAGCAGCTTCGGAGGGACGAACCTGGGAAAACTGTTTTTT
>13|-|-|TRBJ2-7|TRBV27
CASSLDGTYEQYF
TGTGCCAGCAGCCTGGACGGCACCTACGAGCAGTACTTC
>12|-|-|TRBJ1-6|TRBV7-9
CASSLIDSPLHF
TGTGCCAGCAGCTTGATCGATTCACCCCTCCACTTT
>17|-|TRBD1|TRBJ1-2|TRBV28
CASSFGGTRGHRGGYTF
TGTGCCAGCAGTTTTGGGGGCACGAGGGGCCACAGGGGCGGCTACACCTTC
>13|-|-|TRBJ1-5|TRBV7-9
CASSRQTNQPQHF
TGTGCCAGCAGCCGACAGACCAATCAGCCCCAGCATTTT
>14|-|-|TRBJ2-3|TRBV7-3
CASSLGGAEDTQYF
TGTGCCAGCAGCTTAGGGGGCGCAGAAGATACGCAGTATTTT
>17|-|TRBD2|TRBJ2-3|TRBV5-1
CASSTGTSGRTTDTQYF
TGCGCCAGCAGCACCGGGACTAGCGGGCGGACAACAGATACGCAGTATTTT
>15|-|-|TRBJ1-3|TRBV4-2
CASSQGEGSGNTIYF
TGTGCCAGCAGCCAAGGGGAGGGGAGCGGAAACACCATATATTTT
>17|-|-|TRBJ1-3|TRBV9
CASSVSVGGFSGNTIYF
TGTGCCAGCAGCGTATCCGTCGGGGGTTTCTCTGGAAACACCATATATTTT
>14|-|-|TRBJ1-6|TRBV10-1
CASSPGGANSPLHF
TGCGCCAGCAGTCCCGGGGGCGCGAATTCACCCCTCCACTTT
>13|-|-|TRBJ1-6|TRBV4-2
CASSQVRNSPLHF
TGTGCCAGCAGCCAAGTCCGGAATTCACCCCTCCACTTT
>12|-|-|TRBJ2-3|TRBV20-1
CSASLGTDTQYF
TGCAGTGCTAGTCTGGGCACAGATACGCAGTATTTT
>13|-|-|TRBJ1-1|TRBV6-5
CASRRELNTEAFF
TGTGCCAGCAGGCGGGAACTCAACACTGAAGCTTTCTTT
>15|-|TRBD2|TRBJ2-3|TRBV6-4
CASSKEAGGPDTQYF
TGTGCCAGCAGCAAAGAAGCGGGAGGCCCCGATACGCAGTATTTT
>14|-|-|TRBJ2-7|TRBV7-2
CASSLISGLDEQYF
TGTGCCAGCAGCTTAATATCAGGGCTTGACGAGCAGTACTTC
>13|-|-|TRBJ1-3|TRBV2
CASRELGGNTIYF
TGTGCCAGCAGGGAGCTGGGGGGAAACACCATATATTTT
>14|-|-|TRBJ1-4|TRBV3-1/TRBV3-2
CASSQVDGNEKLFF
TGTGCCAGCAGCCAAGTGGACGGAAATGAAAAACTGTTTTTT